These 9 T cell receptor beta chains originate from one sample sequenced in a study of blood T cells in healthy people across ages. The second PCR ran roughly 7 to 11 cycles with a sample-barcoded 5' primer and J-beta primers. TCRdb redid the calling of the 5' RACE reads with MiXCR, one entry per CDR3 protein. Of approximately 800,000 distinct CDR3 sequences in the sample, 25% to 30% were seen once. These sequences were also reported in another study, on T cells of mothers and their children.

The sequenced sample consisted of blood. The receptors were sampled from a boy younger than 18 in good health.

CDR3 loop: CASSQGGTTYEQYF. As DNA, the CDR3 is TGTGCCAGCAGCCAAGGCGGGACAACCTACGAGCAGTACTTC. The chain is built from TRBV3-1 and TRBJ2-7; either TRBD1 or TRBD2 may fit D (6 bases each). Trimming left V 1 base short and J 2 bases short, with 9 bases between. CDR1 is LGHDT, CDR2 YNNKEL, per germline (reference sequence). This CDR3 is 14 amino acids long.

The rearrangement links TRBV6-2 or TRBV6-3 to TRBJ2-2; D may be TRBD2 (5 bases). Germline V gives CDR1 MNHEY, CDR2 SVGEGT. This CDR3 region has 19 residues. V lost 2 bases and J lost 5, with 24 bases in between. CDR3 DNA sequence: TGTGCCAGCAGTTACGCCAAAGTCGTTGGTAGCGTATGGACCGGGGAGCTGTTTTTT. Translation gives CASSYAKVVGSVWTGELFF.

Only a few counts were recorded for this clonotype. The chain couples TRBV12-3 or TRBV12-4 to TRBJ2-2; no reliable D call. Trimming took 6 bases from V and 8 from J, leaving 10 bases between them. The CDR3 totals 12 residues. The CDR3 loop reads CASRRAKGELFF. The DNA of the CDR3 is TGTGCCAGCAGGAGAGCGAAGGGGGAGCTGTTTTTT.

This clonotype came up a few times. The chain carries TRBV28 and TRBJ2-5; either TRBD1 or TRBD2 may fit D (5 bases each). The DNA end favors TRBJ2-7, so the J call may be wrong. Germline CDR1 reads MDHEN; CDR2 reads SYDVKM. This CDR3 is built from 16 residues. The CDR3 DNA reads TGTGCCAGCACCGCTTGGGGGTCCCGGGGCTCCTACGAGCAGTACTTC. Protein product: CASTAWGSRGSYEQYF.

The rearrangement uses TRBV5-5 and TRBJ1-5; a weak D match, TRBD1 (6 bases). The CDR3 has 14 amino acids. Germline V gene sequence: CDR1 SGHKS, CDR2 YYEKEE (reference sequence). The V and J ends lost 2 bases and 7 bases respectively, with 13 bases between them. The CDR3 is CASSFWGAKQPQHF. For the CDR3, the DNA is TGTGCCAGCAGCTTCTGGGGGGCCAAGCAGCCCCAGCATTTT.

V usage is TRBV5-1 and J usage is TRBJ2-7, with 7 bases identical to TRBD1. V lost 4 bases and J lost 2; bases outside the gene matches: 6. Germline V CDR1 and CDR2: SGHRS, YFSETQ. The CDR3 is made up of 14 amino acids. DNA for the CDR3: TGCGCCAGCAGCCGTATGACAGGGACCTACGAGCAGTACTTC. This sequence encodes CASSRMTGTYEQYF.

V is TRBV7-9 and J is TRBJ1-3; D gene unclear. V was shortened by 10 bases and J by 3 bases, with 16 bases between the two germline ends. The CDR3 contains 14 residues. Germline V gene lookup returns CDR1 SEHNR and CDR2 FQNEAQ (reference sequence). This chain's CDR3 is CATLDTPLGNTIYF. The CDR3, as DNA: TGTGCCACCCTAGACACCCCTCTTGGAAACACCATATATTTT.

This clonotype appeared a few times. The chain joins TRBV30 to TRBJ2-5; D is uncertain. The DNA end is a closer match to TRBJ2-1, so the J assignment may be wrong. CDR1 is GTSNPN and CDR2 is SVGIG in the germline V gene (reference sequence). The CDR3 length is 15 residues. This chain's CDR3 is CAWSGGGTLNNEQFF. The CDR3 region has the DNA TGTGCCTGGAGTGGGGGTGGCACCCTAAACAATGAGCAGTTCTTC.

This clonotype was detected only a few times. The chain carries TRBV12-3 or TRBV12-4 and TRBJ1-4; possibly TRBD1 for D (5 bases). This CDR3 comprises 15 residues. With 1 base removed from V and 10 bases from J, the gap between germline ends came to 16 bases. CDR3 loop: CASSLGGNEWGKLFF. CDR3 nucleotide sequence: TGTGCCAGCAGTTTAGGGGGGAACGAGTGGGGAAAACTGTTTTTT.